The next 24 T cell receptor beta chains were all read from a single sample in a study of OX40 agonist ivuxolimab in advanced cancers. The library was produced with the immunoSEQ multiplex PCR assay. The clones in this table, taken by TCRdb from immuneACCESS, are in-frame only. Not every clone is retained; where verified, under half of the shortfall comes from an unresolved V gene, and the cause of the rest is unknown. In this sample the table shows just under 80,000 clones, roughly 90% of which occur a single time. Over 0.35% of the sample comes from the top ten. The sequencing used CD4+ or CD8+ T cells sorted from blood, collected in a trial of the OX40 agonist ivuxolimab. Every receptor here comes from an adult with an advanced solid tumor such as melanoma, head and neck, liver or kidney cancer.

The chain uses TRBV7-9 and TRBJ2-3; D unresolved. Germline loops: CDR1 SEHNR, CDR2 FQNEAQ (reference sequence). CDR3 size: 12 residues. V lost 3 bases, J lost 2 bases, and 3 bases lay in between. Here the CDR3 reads CASSFFTDTQYF. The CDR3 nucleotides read TGTGCCAGCAGCTTCTTCACAGATACGCAGTATTTT.

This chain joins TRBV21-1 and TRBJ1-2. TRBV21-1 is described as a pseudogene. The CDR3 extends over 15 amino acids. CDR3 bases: TGTGCCAGCAGCAACGGGGGAGGACATTACTATGGCTACACCTTC. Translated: CASSNGGGHYYGYTF.

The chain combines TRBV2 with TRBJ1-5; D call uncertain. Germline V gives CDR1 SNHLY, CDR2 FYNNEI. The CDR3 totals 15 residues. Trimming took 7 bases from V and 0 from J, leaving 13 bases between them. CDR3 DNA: TGTGCCAGCACCCTATACAGATATAGCAATCAGCCCCAGCATTTT. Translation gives CASTLYRYSNQPQHF.

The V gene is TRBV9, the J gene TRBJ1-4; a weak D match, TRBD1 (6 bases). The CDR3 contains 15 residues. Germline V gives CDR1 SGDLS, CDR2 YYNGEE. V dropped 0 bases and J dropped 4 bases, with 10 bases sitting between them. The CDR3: CASSVGGALNEKLFF. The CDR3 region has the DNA TGTGCCAGCAGCGTAGGGGGGGCCCTTAATGAAAAACTGTTTTTT.

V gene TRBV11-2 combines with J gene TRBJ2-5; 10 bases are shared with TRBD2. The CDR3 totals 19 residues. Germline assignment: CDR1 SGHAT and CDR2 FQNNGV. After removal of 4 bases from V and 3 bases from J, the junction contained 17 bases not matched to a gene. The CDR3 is CASSSTRHPSGSAEETQYF. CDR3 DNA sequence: TGTGCCAGCAGCTCAACTCGACACCCTAGCGGGAGTGCCGAAGAGACCCAGTACTTC. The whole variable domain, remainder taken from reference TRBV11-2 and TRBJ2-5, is EAGVAQSPRYKIIEKRQSVAFWCNPISGHATLYWYQQILGQGPKLLIQFQNNGVVDDSQLPKDRFSAERLKGVDSTLKIQPAKLEDSAVYLCASSSTRHPSGSAEETQYFGPGTRLLVL.

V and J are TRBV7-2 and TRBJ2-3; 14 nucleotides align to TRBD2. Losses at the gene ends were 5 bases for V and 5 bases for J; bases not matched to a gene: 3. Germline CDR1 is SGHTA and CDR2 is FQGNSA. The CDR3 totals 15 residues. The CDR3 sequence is CASSPGLAGVDTQYF. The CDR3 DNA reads TGTGCCAGCAGCCCGGGACTAGCGGGAGTAGATACGCAGTATTTT.

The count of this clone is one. CDR3 sequence reads: CASSKTGAAGADTQYF. The CDR3 coding sequence is TGTGCCAGTAGTAAAACAGGGGCAGCGGGCGCAGATACGCAGTATTTT. The rearrangement uses TRBV19 and TRBJ2-3, with D possibly TRBD1 on 7 matching bases. V dropped 4 bases and J dropped 4 bases, with 18 bases sitting between them. This CDR3 contains 16 residues. From germline, CDR1 is LNHDA and CDR2 SQIVND (reference sequence).

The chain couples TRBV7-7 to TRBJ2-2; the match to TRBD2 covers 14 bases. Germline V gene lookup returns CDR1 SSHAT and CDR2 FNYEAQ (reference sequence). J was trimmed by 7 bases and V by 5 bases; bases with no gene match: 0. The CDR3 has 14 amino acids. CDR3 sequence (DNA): TGTGCCAGCAGCGGACTAGCGGGAGGCGGGGAGCTGTTTTTT. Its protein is CASSGLAGGGELFF.

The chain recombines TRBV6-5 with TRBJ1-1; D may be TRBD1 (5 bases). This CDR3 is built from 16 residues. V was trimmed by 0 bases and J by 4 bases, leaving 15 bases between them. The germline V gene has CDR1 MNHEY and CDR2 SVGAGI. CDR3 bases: TGTGCCAGCAGTTACTCGAGGCCAGGGTCGGGCACTGAAGCTTTCTTT. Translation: CASSYSRPGSGTEAFF.

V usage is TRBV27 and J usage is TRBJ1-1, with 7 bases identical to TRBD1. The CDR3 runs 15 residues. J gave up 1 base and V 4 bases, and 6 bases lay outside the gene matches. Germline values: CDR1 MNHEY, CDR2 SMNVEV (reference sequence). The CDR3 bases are TGTGCCAGCAGTTCTCATGACAGGGCGAACACTGAAGCTTTCTTT. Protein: CASSSHDRANTEAFF.

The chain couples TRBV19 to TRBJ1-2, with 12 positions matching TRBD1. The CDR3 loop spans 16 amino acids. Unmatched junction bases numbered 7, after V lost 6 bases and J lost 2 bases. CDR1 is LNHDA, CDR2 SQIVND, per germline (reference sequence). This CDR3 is CASSKTGTGGNYGYTF. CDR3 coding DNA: TGTGCCAGTAGCAAAACCGGGACAGGGGGCAACTATGGCTACACCTTC.

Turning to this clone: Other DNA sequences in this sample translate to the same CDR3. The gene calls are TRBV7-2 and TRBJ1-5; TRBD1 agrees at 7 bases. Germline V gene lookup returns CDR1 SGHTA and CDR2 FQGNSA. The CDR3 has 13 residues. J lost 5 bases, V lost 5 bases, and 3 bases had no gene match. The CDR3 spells CASSRQGDQPQHF. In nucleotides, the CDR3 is TGTGCCAGCAGCCGACAGGGAGATCAGCCCCAGCATTTT. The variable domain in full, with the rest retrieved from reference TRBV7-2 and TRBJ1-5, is GAGVSQSPSNKVTEKGKDVELRCDPISGHTALYWYRQSLGQGLEFLIYFQGNSAPDKSGLPSDRFSAERTGGSVSTLTIQRTQQEDSAVYLCASSRQGDQPQHFGDGTRLSIL.

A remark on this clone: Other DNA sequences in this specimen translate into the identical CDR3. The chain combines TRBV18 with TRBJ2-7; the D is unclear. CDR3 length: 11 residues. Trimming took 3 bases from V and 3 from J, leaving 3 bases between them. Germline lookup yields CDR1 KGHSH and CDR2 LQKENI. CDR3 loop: CASSPDYEQYF. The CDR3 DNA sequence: TGTGCCAGCTCACCTGACTACGAGCAGTACTTC.

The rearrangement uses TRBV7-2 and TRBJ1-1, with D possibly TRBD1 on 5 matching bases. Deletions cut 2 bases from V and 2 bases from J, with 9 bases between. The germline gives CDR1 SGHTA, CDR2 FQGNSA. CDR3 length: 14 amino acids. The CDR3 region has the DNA TGTGCCAGCAGCTTATCCGGGGGTAACACTGAAGCTTTCTTT. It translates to CASSLSGGNTEAFF.

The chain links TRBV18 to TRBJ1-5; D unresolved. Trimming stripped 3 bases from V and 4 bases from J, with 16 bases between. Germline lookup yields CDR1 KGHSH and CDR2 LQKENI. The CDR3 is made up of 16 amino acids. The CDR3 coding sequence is TGTGCCAGCTCACCGGGTCGGGAGACGTTGAATCAGCCCCAGCATTTT. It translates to CASSPGRETLNQPQHF.

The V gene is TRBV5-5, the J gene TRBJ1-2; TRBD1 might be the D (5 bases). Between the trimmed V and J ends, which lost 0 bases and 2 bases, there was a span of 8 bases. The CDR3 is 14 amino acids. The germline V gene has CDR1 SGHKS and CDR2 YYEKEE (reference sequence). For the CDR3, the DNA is TGTGCCAGCAGCTTGGTGCGGGGCAACTATGGCTACACCTTC. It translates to CASSLVRGNYGYTF.

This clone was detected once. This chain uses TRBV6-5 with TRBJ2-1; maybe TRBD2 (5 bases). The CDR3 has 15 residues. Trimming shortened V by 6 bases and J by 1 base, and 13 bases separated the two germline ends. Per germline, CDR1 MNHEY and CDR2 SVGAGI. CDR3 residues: CASSPGGSSYNEQFF. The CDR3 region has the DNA TGTGCCAGCAGCCCCGGCGGGTCGTCCTACAATGAGCAGTTCTTC.

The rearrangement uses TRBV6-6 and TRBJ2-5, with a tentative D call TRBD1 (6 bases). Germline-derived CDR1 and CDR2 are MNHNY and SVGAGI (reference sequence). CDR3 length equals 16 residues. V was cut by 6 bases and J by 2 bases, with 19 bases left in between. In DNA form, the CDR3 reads TGTGCCAGCAGCTGGATCCCTGGGACACCTCAAGAGACCCAGTACTTC. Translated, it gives CASSWIPGTPQETQYF.

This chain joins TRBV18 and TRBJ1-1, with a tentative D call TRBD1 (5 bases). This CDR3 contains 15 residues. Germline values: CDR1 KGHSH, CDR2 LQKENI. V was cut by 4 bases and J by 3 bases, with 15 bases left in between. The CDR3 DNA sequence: TGTGCCAGCTCACTGAACTACCGACAGTACACTGAAGCTTTCTTT. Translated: CASSLNYRQYTEAFF.

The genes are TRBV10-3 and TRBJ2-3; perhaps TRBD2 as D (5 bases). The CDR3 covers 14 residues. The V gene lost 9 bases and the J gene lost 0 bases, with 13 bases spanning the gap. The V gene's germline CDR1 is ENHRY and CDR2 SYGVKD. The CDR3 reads CAMAWETSTDTQYF. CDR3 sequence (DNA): TGTGCCATGGCGTGGGAGACTAGCACAGATACGCAGTATTTT.

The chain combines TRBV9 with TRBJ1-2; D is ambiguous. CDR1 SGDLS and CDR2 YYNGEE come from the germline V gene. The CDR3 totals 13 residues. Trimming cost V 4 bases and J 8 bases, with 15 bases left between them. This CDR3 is CASSSGFEEGYTF. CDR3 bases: TGTGCCAGCAGCTCCGGTTTTGAGGAAGGCTACACCTTC.

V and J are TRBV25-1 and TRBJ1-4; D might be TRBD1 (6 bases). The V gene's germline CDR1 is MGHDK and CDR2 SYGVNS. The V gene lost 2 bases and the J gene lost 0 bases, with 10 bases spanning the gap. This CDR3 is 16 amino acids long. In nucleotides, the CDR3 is TGTGCCAGCAGTGAACCAGGGGATGCAACTAATGAAAAACTGTTTTTT. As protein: CASSEPGDATNEKLFF.

CDR3 DNA sequence: TGTGCCAGCAGCCTGGGGCCACGTCCCAACACTGAAGCTTTCTTT. Translated, it gives CASSLGPRPNTEAFF. The chain employs TRBV21-1 and TRBJ1-1; the D segment call TRBD1 is taken from the table without a DNA check. TRBV21-1 is a pseudogene segment. The CDR3 runs 15 residues.

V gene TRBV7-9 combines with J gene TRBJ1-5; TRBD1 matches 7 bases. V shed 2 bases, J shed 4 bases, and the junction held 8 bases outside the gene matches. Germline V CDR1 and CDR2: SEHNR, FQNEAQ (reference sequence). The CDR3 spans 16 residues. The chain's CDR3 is CASSLTGAGGNQPQHF. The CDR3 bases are TGTGCCAGCAGCTTAACTGGGGCAGGGGGAAATCAGCCCCAGCATTTT.